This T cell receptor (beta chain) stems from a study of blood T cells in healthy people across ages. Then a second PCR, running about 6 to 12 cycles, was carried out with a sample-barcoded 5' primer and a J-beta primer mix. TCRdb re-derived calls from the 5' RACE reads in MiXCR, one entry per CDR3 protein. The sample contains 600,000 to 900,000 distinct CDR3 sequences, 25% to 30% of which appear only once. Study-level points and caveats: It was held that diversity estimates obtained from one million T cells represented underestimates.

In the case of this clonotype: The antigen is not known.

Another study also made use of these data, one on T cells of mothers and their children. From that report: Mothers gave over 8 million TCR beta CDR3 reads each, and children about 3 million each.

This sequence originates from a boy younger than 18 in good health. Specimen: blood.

The CDR3 region has the DNA TGTGCCAGCTTCGATAGGGATGAGCAGTTCTTC. Translated, it gives CASFDRDEQFF. This rearrangement joins TRBV6-2 or TRBV6-3 to TRBJ2-1, with D unresolved. The CDR3 spans 11 residues. Germline V gives CDR1 MNHEY, CDR2 SVGEGT. V was pared by 8 bases and J by 8 bases, with 10 bases between.